The T cell receptor (beta chain) described here comes from a study of blood T cell repertoires in COVID-19. Sequencing was performed with immunoSEQ multiplex PCR; in TCRdb, only in-frame clones are kept and a portion is missing. The sample consists of a few hundred thousand clones, 88% of them appearing once. The CDR3 covers 14 residues. Per the germline V gene, CDR1 is SGHNT and CDR2 is YYREEE (reference sequence). J gave up 2 bases and V 2 bases, and 1 base lay outside the gene matches. The clonotype was recovered from a woman between 18 and 30 years old who had recovered from COVID-19. The chain links TRBV5-4 to TRBJ1-5, with 7 bases aligning to TRBD1. The sample was PBMCs or T cells enriched from blood (not recorded which). The DNA of the CDR3 is TGTGCCAGCAGCTTCCAGGGGGGCAATCAGCCCCAGCATTTT. This codes for CASSFQGGNQPQHF.